This TCR beta chain derives from a study of lymphopenia after photon versus proton radiotherapy. Study observations and caveats: After lymphocyte nadir, photon-treated repertoires showed oligoclonal expansion, especially CD8+ Temra. Relative stability marked proton patients; photon patients lost diversity and naive cells. A bigger post-nadir fall in TCR diversity correlated inversely with survival time in deceased patients.

The protocol was immunoSEQ multiplex PCR, while the TCRdb copy is restricted to in-frame clones and leaves out a portion. The repertoire has 60,000 to 75,000 clones, roughly 87% of them found once; the top ten carry about 13%. With regard to this clone: Its matching antigen is unknown.

The length of the CDR3 is 16 residues. The V end was cut by 2 bases, the J end by 5 bases, with 16 bases between. The germline CDR1 and CDR2 sequences are SGHRS and YFSETQ. V and J are TRBV5-1 and TRBJ2-2; D possibly uses TRBD1 or TRBD2 (5 bases each). Here the sequenced sample was peripheral blood, taken from a patient treated with proton-based radiotherapy. This sequence originates from a man older than 75 with esophageal cancer. The CDR3 DNA sequence: TGCGCCAGCAGCTTTACCACCGGGACGGAGACCGGGGAGCTGTTTTTT. Protein: CASSFTTGTETGELFF.